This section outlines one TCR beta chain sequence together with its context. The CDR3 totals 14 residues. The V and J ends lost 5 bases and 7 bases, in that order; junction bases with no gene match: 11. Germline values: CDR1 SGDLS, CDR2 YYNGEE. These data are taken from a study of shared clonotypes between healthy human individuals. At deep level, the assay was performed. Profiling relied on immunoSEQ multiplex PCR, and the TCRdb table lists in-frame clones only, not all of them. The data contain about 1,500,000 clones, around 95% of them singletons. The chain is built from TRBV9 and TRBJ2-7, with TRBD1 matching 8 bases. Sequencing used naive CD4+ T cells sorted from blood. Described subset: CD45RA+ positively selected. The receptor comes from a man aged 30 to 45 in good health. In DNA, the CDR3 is TGTGCCAGCAGTGAGGGACAGGCATTTAGGGAGCAGTACTTC. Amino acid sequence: CASSEGQAFREQYF.